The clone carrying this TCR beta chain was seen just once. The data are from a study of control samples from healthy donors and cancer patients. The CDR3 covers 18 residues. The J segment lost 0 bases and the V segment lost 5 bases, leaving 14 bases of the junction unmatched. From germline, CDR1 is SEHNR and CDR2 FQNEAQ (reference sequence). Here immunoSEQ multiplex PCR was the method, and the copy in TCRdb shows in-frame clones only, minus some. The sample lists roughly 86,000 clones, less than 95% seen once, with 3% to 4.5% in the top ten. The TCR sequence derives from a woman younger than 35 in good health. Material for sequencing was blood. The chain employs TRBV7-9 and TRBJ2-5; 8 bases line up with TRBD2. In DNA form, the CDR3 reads TGTGCCAGCAGCCGGAGCTCCCGGGGGGGCGGGGACCAAGAGACCCAGTACTTC. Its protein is CASSRSSRGGGDQETQYF. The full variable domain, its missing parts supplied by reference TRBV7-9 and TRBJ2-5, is DTGVSQNPRHKITKRGQNVTFRCDPISEHNRLYWYRQTLGQGPEFLTYFQNEAQLEKSRLLSDRFSAERPKGSFSTLEIQRTEQGDSAMYLCASSRSSRGGGDQETQYFGPGTRLLVL.